The rows below give T cell receptor beta chains drawn from one sample of a study of regulatory T cells in long-lasting Graves disease. One entry per CDR3 protein results from TCRdb running MiXCR on the multiplex PCR reads. The data show a few hundred thousand distinct CDR3 sequences, around 15% seen once. The data were also submitted as part of a second study, on T cells in Graves' hyperthyroidism and ophthalmopathy.

The sequenced sample was peripheral blood mononuclear cells (PBMCs), obtained at new diagnosis, from a patient treated with antithyroid drugs. The receptors were gathered from a woman in her forties or fifties with Graves disease. CDR3s include the opening cysteine and the closing phenylalanine or tryptophan. The order of the fields is D gene, J gene, clone size, V gene, CDR3 DNA, CDR3 protein. A D gene is named only where the DNA matches it firmly. Size is stated for part of the rows, as once, few or many counts, or as a class when the clone is expanded.

TRBD1 | TRBJ1-6 | few | TRBV25-1 | TGTGCCAGCAGTTATTCAGGGGGAGGTTCACCCCTCCACTTT | CASSYSGGGSPLHF
- | TRBJ1-2 | many | TRBV28 | TGTGCCAGCAGTTTAATTCTTGAGGTGCTTAACTATGGCTACACCTTC | CASSLILEVLNYGYTF
- | TRBJ2-5 | many | TRBV3-1 | TGTGCCAGCAGCGCCAGACTAGGACAAGAGACCCAGTACTTC | CASSARLGQETQYF
TRBD2 | TRBJ2-3 | many | TRBV28 | TGTGCCAGCAGTCCCCGGGACGGGAGGCAAGTGCTTAGCACAGATACGCAGTATTTT | CASSPRDGRQVLSTDTQYF
- | TRBJ2-5 | few | TRBV5-6 | TGTGCCAGCAGCTGGGGCCCCGAGACCCAGTACTTC | CASSWGPETQYF
- | TRBJ2-1 | many | TRBV5-1 | TGCGCCAGCAGCTCAACACTAGTCAACAATGAGCAGTTCTTC | CASSSTLVNNEQFF
TRBD1 | TRBJ1-2 | - | TRBV7-2 | TGTGCCAGCAGCTTAGCCCAGGGGGTGGACTATGGCTACACCTTC | CASSLAQGVDYGYTF
TRBD2 | TRBJ2-5 | - | TRBV7-9 | TGTGCCAGCAGCTTAGCGTTGACTAGCGGGAGAGAGACCCAGTACTTC | CASSLALTSGRETQYF
- | TRBJ1-1 | many | TRBV3-1 | TGTGCCAGCAGCCAAGAGGGGGCAGGTGGAAACACTGAAGCTTTCTTT | CASSQEGAGGNTEAFF
TRBD1 | TRBJ2-1 | many | TRBV7-9 | TGTGCCAGCAGCACAGACAGGGCCCGTCAGGAGCAGTTCTTC | CASSTDRARQEQFF
TRBD1 | TRBJ2-3 | many | TRBV5-5 | TGTGCCAGCAGCTCTACAGGGGACACAGATACGCAGTATTTT | CASSSTGDTDTQYF
TRBD1 | TRBJ2-3 | many | TRBV7-3 | TGTGCCAGCAGTCCAACTCCTGGGACAGGGAATACGCAGTATTTT | CASSPTPGTGNTQYF
- | TRBJ2-1 | - | TRBV3-1 | TGTGCCAGCAGCGCCGCCTTTGCGGGGAGCTCCTACAATGAGCAGTTCTTC | CASSAAFAGSSYNEQFF
TRBD2 | TRBJ2-3 | - | TRBV20-1 | TGCAGTGCTAGCCCTGTAGCGGGAGGCCCCGATGATGTATTAATCACAGATACGCAGTATTTT | CSASPVAGGPDDVLITDTQYF
- | TRBJ1-6 | few | TRBV6-2/TRBV6-3 | TGTGCCAGCAGTTTCGGACAAGATAATTCACCCCTCCACTTT | CASSFGQDNSPLHF
- | TRBJ2-4 | - | TRBV20-1 | TGCAGTGCAGGGGGGGGGAAGGCCATTCAGTACTTC | CSAGGGKAIQYF
TRBD2 | TRBJ2-7 | many | TRBV29-1 | TGCAGCGTCGTTGAGGGAGGGCTGTTATCTTACGAGCAGTACTTC | CSVVEGGLLSYEQYF
- | TRBJ2-2 | many | TRBV5-1 | TGCGCCAGCAGCTTGGGGATGCGAGACACCGGGGAGCTGTTTTTT | CASSLGMRDTGELFF
- | TRBJ2-6 | few | TRBV5-1 | TGCGCCAGCATGGTGGCCAGCACAGCTGGGGCCAACGTCCTGACTTTC | CASMVASTAGANVLTF
TRBD2 | TRBJ2-2 | many | TRBV6-2/TRBV6-3 | TGTGCCAGCAGTTACGCGAGTATGATTGCGGGACTAGCGGGTAACGCGAACACCGGGGAGCTGTTTTTT | CASSYASMIAGLAGNANTGELFF
- | TRBJ1-4 | many | TRBV11-2 | TGTGCCAGCAGCTTAGCACGCGCTGGGCGACAACTGTTTTTT | CASSLARAGRQLFF
TRBD1 | TRBJ2-7 | many | TRBV27 | TGTGCCAGTAGTTTATCAGGGGGTGGGTACTACGAGCAGTACTTC | CASSLSGGGYYEQYF
- | TRBJ2-4 | many | TRBV20-1 | TGCAGTGCTCTTCTCAGGGGAATGCGCAAAAACATTCAGTACTTC | CSALLRGMRKNIQYF
- | TRBJ1-6 | many | TRBV5-6 | TGTGCCAGCAGCCTGGCGGGAGGGGCTCATTCACCCCTCCACTTT | CASSLAGGAHSPLHF
- | TRBJ2-5 | many | TRBV7-8 | TGTGCCAGCAGCTTAGGTTCAGGGGTCGGGGAGACCCAGTACTTC | CASSLGSGVGETQYF
- | TRBJ2-1 | - | TRBV20-1 | TGCAGTGCTAGAGTTGGGGCCAACTACAATGAGCAGTTCTTC | CSARVGANYNEQFF
- | TRBJ2-1 | - | TRBV5-1 | TGCGCCAGCAGCTTGGATCCGGGACTGCATTACAATGAGCAGTTCTTC | CASSLDPGLHYNEQFF
TRBD1 | TRBJ2-7 | many | TRBV12-3/TRBV12-4 | TGTGCCAGCAGTTACAGGGGTTCCGACGAGCAGTACTTC | CASSYRGSDEQYF
TRBD1 | TRBJ2-7 | many | TRBV5-8 | TGTGCCAGCAGCTTCGGGACAGAAATATACGAGCAGTACTTC | CASSFGTEIYEQYF
TRBD2 | TRBJ2-1 | few | TRBV5-4 | TGTGCCAGCAGCTCGGGACTAGGCAATGAGCAGTTCTTC | CASSSGLGNEQFF
TRBD2 | TRBJ2-1 | many | TRBV10-2 | TGCGCCAGCAGTGAGGCGTCTAGCGGGAGCTCCTACAATGAGCAGTTCTTC | CASSEASSGSSYNEQFF
TRBD2 | TRBJ2-3 | - | TRBV20-1 | TGCAGTGCTAGAGAAAGCGGGAGGTACGATACGCAGTATTTT | CSARESGRYDTQYF
TRBD2 | TRBJ2-7 | many | TRBV27 | TGTGCCAGCAGTTTATCGGGGACTAGCGTTTCGGGTGAGCAGTACTTC | CASSLSGTSVSGEQYF